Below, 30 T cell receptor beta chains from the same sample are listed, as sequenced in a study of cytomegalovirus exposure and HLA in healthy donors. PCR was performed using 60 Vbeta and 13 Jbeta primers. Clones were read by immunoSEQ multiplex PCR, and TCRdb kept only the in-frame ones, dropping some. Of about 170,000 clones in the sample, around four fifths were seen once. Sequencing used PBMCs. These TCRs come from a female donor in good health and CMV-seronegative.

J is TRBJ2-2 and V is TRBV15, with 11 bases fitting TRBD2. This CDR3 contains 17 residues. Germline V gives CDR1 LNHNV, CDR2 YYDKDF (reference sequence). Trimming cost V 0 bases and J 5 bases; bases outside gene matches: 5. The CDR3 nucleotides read TGTGCCACCAGCAGAGAATTAGCGGGAGGGCAAACCGGGGAGCTGTTTTTT. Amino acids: CATSRELAGGQTGELFF.

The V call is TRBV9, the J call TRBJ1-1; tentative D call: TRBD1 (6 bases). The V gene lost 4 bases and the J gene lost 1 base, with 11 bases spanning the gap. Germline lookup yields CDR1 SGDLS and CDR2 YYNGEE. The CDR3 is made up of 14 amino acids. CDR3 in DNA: TGTGCCAGCAGCTTCAGGGGCTCGAACACTGAAGCTTTCTTT. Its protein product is CASSFRGSNTEAFF. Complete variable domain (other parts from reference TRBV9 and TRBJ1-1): DSGVTQTPKHLITATGQRVTLRCSPRSGDLSVYWYQQSLDQGLQFLIQYYNGEERAKGNILERFSAQQFPDLHSELNLSSLELGDSALYFCASSFRGSNTEAFFGQGTRLTVV.

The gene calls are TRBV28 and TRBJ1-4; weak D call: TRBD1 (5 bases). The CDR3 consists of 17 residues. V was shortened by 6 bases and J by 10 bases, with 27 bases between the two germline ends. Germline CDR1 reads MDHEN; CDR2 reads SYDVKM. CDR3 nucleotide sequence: TGTGCCAGCAGCCCGTCTCTTGGCGCAGGGCAAATTGGAAAACTGTTTTTT. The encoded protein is CASSPSLGAGQIGKLFF.

CDR3 amino acids: CASSGTNTGELFF. The CDR3 DNA sequence: TGTGCCAGCAGTGGGACTAACACCGGGGAGCTGTTTTTT. The chain combines TRBV6-4 with TRBJ2-2; D may be TRBD2 (5 bases). Trimming cost V 4 bases and J 2 bases, with 5 bases left between them. Germline CDR1 reads MRHNA; CDR2 reads SNTAGT. The CDR3 runs to 13 residues.

CDR3: CASSDPGAGANVLTF. CDR3 DNA: TGTGCCAGCAGTGATCCAGGGGCCGGGGCCAACGTCCTGACTTTC. The chain recombines TRBV2 with TRBJ2-6; weak D call: TRBD1 (6 bases). The CDR3 extends over 15 amino acids. Germline-derived CDR1 and CDR2 are SNHLY and FYNNEI. V gave up 3 bases and J gave up 4 bases, with 10 bases separating them.

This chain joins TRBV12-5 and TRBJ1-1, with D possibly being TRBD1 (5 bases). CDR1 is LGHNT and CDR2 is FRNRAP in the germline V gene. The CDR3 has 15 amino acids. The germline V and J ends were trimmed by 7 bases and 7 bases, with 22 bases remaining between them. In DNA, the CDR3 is TGTGCTAGTGTTTCTTTTCGGCAGGGTCTAGGTGAAGCTTTCTTT. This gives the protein CASVSFRQGLGEAFF.

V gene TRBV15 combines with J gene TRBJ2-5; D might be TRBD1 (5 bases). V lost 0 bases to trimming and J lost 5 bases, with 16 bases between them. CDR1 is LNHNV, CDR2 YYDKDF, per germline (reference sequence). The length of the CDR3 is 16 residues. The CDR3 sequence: CATSRDRGQTGETQYF. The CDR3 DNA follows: TGTGCCACCAGCAGAGATAGGGGTCAGACCGGCGAGACCCAGTACTTC.

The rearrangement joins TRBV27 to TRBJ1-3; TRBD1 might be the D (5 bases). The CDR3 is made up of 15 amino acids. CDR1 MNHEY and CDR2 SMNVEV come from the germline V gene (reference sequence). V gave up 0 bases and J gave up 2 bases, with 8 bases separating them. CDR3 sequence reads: CASSLSKGAGNTIYF. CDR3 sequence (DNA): TGTGCCAGCAGTTTATCGAAAGGGGCTGGAAACACCATATATTTT.

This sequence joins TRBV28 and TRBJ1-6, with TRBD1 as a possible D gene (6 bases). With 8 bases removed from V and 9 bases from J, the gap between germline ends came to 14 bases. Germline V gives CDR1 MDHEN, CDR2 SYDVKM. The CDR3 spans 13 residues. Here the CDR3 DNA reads TGTGCCAGCCGAGGACAGACATTTTCACCCCTCCACTTT. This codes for CASRGQTFSPLHF.

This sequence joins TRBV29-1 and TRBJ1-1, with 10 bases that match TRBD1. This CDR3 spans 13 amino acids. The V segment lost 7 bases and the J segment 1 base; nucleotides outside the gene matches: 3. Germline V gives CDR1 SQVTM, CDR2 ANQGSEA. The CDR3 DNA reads TGCAGCGCTCGGACAGGGGGGAACACTGAAGCTTTCTTT. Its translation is CSARTGGNTEAFF.

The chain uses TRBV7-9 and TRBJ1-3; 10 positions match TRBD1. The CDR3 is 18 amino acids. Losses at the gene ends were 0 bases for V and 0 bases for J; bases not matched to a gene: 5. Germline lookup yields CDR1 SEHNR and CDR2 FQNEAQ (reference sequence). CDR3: CASSLAADRGDSGNTIYF. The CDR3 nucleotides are TGTGCCAGCAGCTTAGCGGCGGACAGGGGGGACTCTGGAAACACCATATATTTT.

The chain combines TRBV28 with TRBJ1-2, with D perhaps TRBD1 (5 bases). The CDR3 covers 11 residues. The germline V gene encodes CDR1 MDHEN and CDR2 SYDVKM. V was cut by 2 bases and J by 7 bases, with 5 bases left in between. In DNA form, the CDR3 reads TGTGCCAGCAGTTTACAGGGTGGCTACACCTTC. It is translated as CASSLQGGYTF.

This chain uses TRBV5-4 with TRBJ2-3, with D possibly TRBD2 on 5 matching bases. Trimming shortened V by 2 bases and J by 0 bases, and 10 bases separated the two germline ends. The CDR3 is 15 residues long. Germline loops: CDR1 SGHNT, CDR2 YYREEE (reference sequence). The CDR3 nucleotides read TGTGCCAGCAGCTTTGAGGGAGATAGCACAGATACGCAGTATTTT. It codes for CASSFEGDSTDTQYF.

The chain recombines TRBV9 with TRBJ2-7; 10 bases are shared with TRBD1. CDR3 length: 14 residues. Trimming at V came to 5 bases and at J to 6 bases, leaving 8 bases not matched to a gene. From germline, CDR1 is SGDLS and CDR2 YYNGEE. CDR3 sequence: CASSLGQGKGEQYF. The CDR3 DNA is TGTGCCAGCAGTCTGGGACAGGGGAAAGGCGAGCAGTACTTC.

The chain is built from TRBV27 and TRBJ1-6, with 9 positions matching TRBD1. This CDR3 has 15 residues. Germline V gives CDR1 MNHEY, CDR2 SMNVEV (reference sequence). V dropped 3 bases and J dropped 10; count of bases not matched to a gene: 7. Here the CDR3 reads CASSFRTGAWSPLHF. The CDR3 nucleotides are TGTGCCAGCAGTTTCAGGACAGGGGCTTGGTCACCCCTCCACTTT.

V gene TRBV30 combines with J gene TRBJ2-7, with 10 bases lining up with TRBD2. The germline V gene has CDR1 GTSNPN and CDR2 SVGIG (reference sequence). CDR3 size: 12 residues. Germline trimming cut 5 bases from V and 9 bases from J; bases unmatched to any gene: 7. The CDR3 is CAWGLAGVWQYF. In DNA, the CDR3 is TGTGCCTGGGGCCTAGCGGGAGTATGGCAGTACTTC.

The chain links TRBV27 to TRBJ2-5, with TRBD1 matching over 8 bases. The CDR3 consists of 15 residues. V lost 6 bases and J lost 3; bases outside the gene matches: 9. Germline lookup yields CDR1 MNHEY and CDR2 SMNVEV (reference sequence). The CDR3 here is CASRLGTGPKETQYF. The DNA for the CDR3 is TGTGCCAGCAGGCTAGGGACAGGTCCGAAAGAGACCCAGTACTTC.

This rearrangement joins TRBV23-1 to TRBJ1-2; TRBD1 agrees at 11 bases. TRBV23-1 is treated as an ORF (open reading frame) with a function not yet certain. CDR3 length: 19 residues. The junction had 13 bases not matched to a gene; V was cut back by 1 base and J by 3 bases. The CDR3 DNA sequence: TGCGCCAGCAGTCAATGGGGCCCGGGACAGGGGGGACTCGACTATGGCTACACCTTC. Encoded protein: CASSQWGPGQGGLDYGYTF.

CDR3: CASSRSGEALHF. CDR3 nucleotide sequence: TGTGCCAGCAGCCGCTCCGGGGAGGCCCTCCACTTT. The chain uses TRBV7-3 and TRBJ1-6; no firm D call. Trimming removed 5 bases from V and 14 bases from J, with 13 bases in between. The CDR3 sequence is 12 residues long. Germline V gene sequence: CDR1 SGHTA, CDR2 FQGTGA.

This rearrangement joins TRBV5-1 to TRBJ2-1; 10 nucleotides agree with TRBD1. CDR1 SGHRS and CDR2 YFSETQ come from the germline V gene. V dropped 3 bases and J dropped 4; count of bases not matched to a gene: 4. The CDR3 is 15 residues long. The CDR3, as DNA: TGCGCCAGCAGCTCCTCGGGACAGGGGTACAATGAGCAGTTCTTC. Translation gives CASSSSGQGYNEQFF.

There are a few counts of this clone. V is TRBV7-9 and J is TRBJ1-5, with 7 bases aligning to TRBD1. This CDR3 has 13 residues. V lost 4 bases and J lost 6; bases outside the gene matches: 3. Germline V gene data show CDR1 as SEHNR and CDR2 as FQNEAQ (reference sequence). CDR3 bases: TGTGCCAGCAGCTCCCAGGGGGGTCAGCCCCAGCATTTT. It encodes CASSSQGGQPQHF.

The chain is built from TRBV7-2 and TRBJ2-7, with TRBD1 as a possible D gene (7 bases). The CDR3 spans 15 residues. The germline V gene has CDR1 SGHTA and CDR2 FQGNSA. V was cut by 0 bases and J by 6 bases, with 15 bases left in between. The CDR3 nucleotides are TGTGCCAGCAGCTTAGCGGGCATTCAGGGGGGCGAGCAGTACTTC. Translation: CASSLAGIQGGEQYF.

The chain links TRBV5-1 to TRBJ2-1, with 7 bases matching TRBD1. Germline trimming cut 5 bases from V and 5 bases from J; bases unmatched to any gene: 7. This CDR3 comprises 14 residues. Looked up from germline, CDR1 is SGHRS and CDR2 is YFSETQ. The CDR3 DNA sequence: TGCGCCAGCAGGACAGGGAGATTGGACAATGAGCAGTTCTTC. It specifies CASRTGRLDNEQFF.

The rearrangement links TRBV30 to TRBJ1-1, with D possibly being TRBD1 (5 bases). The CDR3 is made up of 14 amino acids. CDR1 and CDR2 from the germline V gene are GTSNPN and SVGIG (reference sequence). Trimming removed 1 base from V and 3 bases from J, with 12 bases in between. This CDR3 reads CAWSGRGSDTEAFF. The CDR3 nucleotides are TGTGCCTGGAGTGGGCGGGGGTCCGACACTGAAGCTTTCTTT.

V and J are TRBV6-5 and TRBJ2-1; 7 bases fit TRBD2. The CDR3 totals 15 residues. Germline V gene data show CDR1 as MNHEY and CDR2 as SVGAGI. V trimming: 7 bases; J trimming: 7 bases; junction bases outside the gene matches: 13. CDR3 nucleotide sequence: TGTGCCAGCACCCGGGCGGGAGAGGCGGGGAATGAGCAGTTCTTC. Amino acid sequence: CASTRAGEAGNEQFF.

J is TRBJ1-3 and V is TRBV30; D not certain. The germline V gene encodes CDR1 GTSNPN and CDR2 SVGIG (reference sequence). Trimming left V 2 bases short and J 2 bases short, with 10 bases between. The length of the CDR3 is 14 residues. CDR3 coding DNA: TGTGCCTGGAGTAGTCGGGGAACTGGAAACACCATATATTTT. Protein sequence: CAWSSRGTGNTIYF.

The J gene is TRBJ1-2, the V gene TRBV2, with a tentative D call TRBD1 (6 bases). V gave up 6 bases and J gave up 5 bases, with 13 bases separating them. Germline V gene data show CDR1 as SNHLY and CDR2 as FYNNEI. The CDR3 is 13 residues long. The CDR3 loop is CASSSGTTYGYTF. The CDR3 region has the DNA TGTGCCAGCAGCTCCGGGACAACTTATGGCTACACCTTC.

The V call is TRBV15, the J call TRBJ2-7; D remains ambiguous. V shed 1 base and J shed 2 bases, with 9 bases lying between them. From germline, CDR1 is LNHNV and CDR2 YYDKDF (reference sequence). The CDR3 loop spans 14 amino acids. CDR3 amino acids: CATSRGGSTYEQYF. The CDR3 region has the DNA TGTGCCACCAGCAGAGGAGGCAGTACCTACGAGCAGTACTTC.

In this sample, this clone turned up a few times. The CDR3 sequence: CASRTGDPNQPQHF. The CDR3 nucleotides are TGTGCCAGTAGGACAGGGGACCCCAATCAGCCCCAGCATTTT. The gene calls are TRBV19 and TRBJ1-5; TRBD1 agrees at 8 bases. Germline V lookup: CDR1 LNHDA, CDR2 SQIVND (reference sequence). CDR3 length equals 14 residues. V lost 6 bases and J lost 3; bases outside the gene matches: 4.

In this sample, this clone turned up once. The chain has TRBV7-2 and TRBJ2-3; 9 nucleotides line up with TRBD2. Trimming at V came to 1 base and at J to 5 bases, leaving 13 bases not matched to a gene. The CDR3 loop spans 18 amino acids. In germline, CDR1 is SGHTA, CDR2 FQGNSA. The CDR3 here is CASSLVRAGGGGRDTQYF. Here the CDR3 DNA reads TGTGCCAGCAGCTTAGTTAGAGCGGGAGGTGGGGGGCGAGATACGCAGTATTTT.